This T cell receptor beta chain was sequenced during a study of PD-1 blockade in classical Hodgkin lymphoma. Findings and caveats of the study: It was among complete responders that baseline diversity resembled that of newly diagnosed patients. Researchers reported that CD4+ TCR diversity, though not CD8+, rose significantly by C4D1.

All patients experienced relapse after autologous stem cell transplantation, and brentuximab vedotin exposure was variable. V gave up 5 bases and J gave up 2 bases, with 12 bases separating them. The CDR3 is 14 amino acids. Germline V gene data show CDR1 as SGDLS and CDR2 as YYNGEE. About this clone itself: The antigen remains undetermined.

Libraries were prepared by immunoSEQ multiplex PCR; TCRdb keeps only in-frame clonotypes and omits some of them. Of about 43,000 clones in the sample, approximately 79% were seen once. The receptor comes from a human donor with classical Hodgkin lymphoma. Source: peripheral blood mononuclear cells (PBMCs), taken before the second cycle of nivolumab. The chain combines TRBV9 with TRBJ2-3; D might be TRBD1 (5 bases). The CDR3: CASSEFGATDTQYF. The CDR3 DNA is TGTGCCAGCAGTGAGTTTGGGGCCACAGATACGCAGTATTTT.